The sample holds a few counts of the clone carrying this TCR beta chain. The entry originates in a study of early T cells in non-severe SARS-CoV-2 infection. Germline V gives CDR1 KGHSH, CDR2 LQKENI. V dropped 4 bases and J dropped 1; count of bases not matched to a gene: 6. There are 15 residues in the CDR3. TCRdb reanalysed the 5' RACE reads using MiXCR and keeps one entry per CDR3 protein. The table lists 75,000 or so distinct CDR3 sequences, around 10% of them singletons. This specimen was whole blood, taken at baseline. The V gene is TRBV18, the J gene TRBJ2-5; 7 bases are a match to TRBD1. The receptor comes from an adult who was a healthcare worker with PCR-confirmed SARS-CoV-2 infection or an uninfected control (not recorded which). CDR3 region: CASSLRTGPQETQYF. The CDR3, as DNA: TGTGCCAGCTCACTGCGGACAGGTCCCCAAGAGACCCAGTACTTC.